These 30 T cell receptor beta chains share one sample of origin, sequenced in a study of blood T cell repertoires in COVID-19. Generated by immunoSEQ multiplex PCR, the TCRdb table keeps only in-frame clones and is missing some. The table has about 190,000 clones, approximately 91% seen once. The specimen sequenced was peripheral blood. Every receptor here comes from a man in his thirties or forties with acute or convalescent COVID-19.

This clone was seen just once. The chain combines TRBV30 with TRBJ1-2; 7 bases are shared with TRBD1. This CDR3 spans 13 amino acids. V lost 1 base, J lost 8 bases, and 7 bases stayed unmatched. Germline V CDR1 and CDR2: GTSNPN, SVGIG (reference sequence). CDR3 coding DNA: TGTGCCTGGAGTGGACAGGGTGTAAGAGGCTACACCTTC. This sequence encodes CAWSGQGVRGYTF.

In DNA form, the CDR3 reads TGTGCCACCGAACCAGGGGGAAGATACGAGCAGTACTTC. Encoded protein: CATEPGGRYEQYF. The chain couples TRBV28 to TRBJ2-7; 7 positions match TRBD1. This CDR3 contains 13 residues. V was clipped by 10 bases and J by 4 bases; unmatched bases: 10. Germline CDR1 reads MDHEN; CDR2 reads SYDVKM.

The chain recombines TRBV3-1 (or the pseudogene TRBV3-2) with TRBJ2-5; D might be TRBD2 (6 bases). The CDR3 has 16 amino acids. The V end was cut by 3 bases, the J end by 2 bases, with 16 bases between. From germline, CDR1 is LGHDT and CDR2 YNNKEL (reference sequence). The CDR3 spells CASSQRAGTPQETQYF. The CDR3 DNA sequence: TGTGCCAGCAGCCAGCGCGCGGGAACCCCACAAGAGACCCAGTACTTC.

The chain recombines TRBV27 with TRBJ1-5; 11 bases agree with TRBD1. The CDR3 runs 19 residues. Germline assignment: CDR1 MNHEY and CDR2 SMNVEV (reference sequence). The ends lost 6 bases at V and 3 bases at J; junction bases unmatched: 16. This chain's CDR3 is CASRTTTTGTGGYNQPQHF. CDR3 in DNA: TGTGCCAGCAGAACCACCACCACCGGGACAGGGGGATACAATCAGCCCCAGCATTTT.

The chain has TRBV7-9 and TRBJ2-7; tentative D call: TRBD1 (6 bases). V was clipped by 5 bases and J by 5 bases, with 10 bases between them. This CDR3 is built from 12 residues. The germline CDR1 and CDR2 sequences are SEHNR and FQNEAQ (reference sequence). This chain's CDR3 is CASSLRDNEQYF. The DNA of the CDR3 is TGTGCCAGCAGCCTTAGGGACAACGAGCAGTACTTC.

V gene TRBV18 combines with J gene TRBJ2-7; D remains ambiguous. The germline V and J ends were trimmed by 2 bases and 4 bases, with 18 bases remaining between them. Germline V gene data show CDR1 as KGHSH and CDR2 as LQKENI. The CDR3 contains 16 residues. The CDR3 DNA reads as TGTGCCAGCTCACCATCTGTCGTAGTTCCCCCGTACGAGCAGTACTTC. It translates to CASSPSVVVPPYEQYF.

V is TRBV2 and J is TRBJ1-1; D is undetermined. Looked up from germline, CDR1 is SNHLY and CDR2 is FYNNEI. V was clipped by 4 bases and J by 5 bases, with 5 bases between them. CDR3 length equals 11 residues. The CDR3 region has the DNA TGTGCCAGCAGTGTCGGGACTGAAGCTTTCTTT. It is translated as CASSVGTEAFF.

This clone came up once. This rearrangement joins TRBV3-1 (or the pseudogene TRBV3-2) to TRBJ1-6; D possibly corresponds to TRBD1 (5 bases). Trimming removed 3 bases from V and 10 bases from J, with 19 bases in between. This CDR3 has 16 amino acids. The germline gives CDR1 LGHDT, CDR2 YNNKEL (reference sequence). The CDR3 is CASSHAWGVRESPLHF. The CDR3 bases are TGTGCCAGCAGCCACGCATGGGGGGTGAGGGAATCACCCCTCCACTTT.

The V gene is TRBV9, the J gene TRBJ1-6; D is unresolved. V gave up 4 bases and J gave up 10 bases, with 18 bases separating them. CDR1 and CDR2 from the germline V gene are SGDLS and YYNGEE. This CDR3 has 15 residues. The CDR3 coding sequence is TGTGCCAGCAGCCCCGGCGTTGGAGGCTGGTCACCCCTCCACTTT. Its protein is CASSPGVGGWSPLHF.

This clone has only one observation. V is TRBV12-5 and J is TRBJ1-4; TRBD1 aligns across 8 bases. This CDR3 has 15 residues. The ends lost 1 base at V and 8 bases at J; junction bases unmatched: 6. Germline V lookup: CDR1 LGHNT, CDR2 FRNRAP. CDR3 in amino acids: CASGLEGQGKEKLFF. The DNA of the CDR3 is TGTGCTAGTGGTTTGGAAGGACAGGGAAAAGAAAAACTGTTTTTT.

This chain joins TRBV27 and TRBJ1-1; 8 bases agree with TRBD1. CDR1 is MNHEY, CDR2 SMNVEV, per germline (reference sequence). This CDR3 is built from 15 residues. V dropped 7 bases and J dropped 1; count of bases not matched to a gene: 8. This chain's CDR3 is CASKHTGTGNTEAFF. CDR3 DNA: TGTGCCAGCAAGCATACCGGGACAGGGAACACTGAAGCTTTCTTT.

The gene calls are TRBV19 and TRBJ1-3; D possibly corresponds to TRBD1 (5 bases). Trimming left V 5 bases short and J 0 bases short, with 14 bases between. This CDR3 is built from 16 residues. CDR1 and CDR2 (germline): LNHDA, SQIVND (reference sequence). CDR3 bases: TGTGCCAGTAGTTTCCGGGGACTGGGCTCTGGAAACACCATATATTTT. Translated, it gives CASSFRGLGSGNTIYF.

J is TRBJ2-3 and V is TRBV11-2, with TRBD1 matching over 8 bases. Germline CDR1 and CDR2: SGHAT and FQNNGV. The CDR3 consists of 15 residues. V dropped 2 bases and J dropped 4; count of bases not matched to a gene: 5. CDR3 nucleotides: TGTGCCAGCAGCTTAATTCGGACAGGGTCAGATACGCAGTATTTT. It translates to CASSLIRTGSDTQYF.

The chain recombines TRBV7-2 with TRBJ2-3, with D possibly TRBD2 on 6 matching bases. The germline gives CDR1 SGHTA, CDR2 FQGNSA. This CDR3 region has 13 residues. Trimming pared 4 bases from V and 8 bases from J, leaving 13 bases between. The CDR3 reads CASSSGTLGTQYF. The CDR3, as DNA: TGTGCCAGCAGCTCCGGGACTTTAGGTACGCAGTATTTT.

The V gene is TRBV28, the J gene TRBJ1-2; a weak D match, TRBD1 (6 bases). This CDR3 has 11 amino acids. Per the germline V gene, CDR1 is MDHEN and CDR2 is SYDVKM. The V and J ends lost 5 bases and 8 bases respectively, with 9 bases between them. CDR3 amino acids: CASSVRGGYTF. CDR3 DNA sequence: TGTGCCAGCAGTGTCAGGGGAGGCTACACCTTC.

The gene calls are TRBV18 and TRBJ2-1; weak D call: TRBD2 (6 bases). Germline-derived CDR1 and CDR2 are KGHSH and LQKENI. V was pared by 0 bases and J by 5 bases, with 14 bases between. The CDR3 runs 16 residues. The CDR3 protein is CASSPPGLRRHNEQFF. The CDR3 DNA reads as TGTGCCAGCTCACCACCGGGACTTAGGCGGCACAATGAGCAGTTCTTC.

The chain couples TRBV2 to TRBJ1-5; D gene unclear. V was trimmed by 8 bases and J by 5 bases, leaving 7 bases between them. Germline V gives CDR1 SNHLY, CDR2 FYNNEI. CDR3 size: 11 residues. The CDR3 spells CASGGDQPQHF. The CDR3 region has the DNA TGTGCCAGCGGCGGGGATCAGCCCCAGCATTTT.

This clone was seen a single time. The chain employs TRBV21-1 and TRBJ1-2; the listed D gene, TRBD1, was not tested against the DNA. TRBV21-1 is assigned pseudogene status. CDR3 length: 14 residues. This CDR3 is CASSPRRRGYGYTF. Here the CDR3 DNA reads TGTGCCAGCAGCCCCCGGCGAAGGGGCTATGGCTACACCTTC.

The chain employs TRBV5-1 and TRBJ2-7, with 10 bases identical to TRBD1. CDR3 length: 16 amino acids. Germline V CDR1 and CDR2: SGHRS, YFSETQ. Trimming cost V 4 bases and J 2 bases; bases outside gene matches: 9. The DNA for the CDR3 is TGCGCCAGCAGCCCCTATCGGGGACAGGGGACCTACGAGCAGTACTTC. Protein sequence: CASSPYRGQGTYEQYF. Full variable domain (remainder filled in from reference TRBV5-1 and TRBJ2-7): KAGVTQTPRYLIKTRGQQVTLSCSPISGHRSVSWYQQTPGQGLQFLFEYFSETQRNKGNFPGRFSGRQFSNSRSEMNVSTLELGDSALYLCASSPYRGQGTYEQYFGPGTRLTVT.

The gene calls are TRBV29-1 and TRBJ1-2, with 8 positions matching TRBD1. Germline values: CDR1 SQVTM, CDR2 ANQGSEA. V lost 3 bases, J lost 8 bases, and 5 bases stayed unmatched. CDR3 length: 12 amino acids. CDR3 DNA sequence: TGCAGCGTTGACGGACAGGGTAGGGGCTACACCTTC. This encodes CSVDGQGRGYTF.

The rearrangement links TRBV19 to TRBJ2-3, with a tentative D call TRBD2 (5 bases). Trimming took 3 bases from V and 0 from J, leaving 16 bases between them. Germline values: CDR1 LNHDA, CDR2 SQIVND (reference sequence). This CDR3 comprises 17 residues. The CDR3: CASSIHFGLTSTDTQYF. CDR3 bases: TGTGCCAGTAGTATCCACTTCGGACTGACTAGCACAGATACGCAGTATTTT. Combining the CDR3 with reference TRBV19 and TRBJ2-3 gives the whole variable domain DGGITQSPKYLFRKEGQNVTLSCEQNLNHDAMYWYRQDPGQGLRLIYYSQIVNDFQKGDIAEGYSVSREKKESFPLTVTSAQKNPTAFYLCASSIHFGLTSTDTQYFGPGTRLTVL.

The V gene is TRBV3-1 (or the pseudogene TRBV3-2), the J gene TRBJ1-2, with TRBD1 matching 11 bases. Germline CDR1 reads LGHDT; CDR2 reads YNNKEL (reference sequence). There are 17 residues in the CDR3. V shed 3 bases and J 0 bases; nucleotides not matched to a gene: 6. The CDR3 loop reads CASSHGTGGSANYGYTF. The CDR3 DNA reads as TGTGCCAGCAGCCACGGGACAGGGGGATCAGCTAACTATGGCTACACCTTC.

CDR3 nucleotide sequence: TGTGCCAGCAGCGGTGACAGGGGGATTTTCAATGAGCAGTTCTTC. It yields the protein CASSGDRGIFNEQFF. This chain links TRBV3-1 (or the pseudogene TRBV3-2) with TRBJ2-1; TRBD1 aligns across 9 bases. The germline CDR1 and CDR2 sequences are LGHDT and YNNKEL (reference sequence). This CDR3 has 15 amino acids. The V segment lost 5 bases and the J segment 6 bases; nucleotides outside the gene matches: 8.

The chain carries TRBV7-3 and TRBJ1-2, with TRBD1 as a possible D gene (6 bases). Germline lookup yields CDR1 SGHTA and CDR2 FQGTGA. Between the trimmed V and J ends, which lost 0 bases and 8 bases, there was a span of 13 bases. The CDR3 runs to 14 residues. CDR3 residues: CASSLTGAGYGYTF. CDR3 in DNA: TGTGCCAGCAGCTTAACGGGGGCAGGGTACGGCTACACCTTC.

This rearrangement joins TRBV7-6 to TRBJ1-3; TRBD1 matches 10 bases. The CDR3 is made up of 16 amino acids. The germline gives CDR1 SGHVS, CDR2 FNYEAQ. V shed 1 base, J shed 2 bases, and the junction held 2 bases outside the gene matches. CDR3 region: CASSLEGTGAGNTIYF. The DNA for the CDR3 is TGTGCCAGCAGCTTAGAAGGGACAGGGGCTGGAAACACCATATATTTT.

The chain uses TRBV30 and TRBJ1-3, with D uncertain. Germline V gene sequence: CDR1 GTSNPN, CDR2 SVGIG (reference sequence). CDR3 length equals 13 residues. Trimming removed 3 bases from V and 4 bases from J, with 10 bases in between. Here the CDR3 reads CAWSRGSGNTIYF. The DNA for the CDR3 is TGTGCCTGGAGCCGGGGTTCCGGAAACACCATATATTTT.

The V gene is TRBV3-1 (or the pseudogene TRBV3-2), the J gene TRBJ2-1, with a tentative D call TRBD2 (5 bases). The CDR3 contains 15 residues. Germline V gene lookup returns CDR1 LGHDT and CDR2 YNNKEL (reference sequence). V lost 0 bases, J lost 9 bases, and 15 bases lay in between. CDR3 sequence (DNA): TGTGCCAGCAGCCAAGATCTACAGCGCGGGCGTGAGCAGTTCTTC. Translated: CASSQDLQRGREQFF.

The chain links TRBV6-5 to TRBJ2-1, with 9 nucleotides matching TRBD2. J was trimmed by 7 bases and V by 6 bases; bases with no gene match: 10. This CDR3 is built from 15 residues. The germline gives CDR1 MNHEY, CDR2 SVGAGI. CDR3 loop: CASSFGTLAGNEQFF. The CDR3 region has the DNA TGTGCCAGCAGCTTCGGGACCCTAGCGGGAAATGAGCAGTTCTTC.

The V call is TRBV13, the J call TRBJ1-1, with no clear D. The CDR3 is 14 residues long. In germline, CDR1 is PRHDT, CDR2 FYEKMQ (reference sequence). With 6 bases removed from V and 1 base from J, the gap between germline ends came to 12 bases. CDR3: CASRRLSGNTEAFF. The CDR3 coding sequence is TGTGCCAGCAGGCGCCTATCGGGGAACACTGAAGCTTTCTTT.

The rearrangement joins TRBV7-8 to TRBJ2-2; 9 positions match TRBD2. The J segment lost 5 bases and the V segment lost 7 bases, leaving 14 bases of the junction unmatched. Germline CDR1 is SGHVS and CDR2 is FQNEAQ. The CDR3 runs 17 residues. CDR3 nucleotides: TGTGCCAGCATCACCCGGGGGGCTAGCGGGAAAACCGGGGAGCTGTTTTTT. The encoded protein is CASITRGASGKTGELFF.